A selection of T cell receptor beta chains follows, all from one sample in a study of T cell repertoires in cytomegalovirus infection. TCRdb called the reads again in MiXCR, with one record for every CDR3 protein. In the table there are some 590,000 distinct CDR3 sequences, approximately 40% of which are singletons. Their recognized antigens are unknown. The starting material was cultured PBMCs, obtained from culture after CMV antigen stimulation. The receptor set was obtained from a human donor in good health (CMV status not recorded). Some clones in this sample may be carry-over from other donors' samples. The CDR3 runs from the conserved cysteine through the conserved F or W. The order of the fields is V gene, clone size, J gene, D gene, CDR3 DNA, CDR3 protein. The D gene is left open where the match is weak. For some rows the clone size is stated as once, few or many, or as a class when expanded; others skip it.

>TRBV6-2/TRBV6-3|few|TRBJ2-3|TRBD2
TGTGCCAGCAGTTACCCGTCTAGCGGGGGGATAAACACAGATACGCAGTATTTT
CASSYPSSGGINTDTQYF
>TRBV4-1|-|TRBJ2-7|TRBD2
TGTGCCAGCAGCCAGTGGGGCGGGAGTTCCTACGAGCAGTACTTC
CASSQWGGSSYEQYF
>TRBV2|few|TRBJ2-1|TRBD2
TGTGCCAGGCGGGAGTCCTCCTACAATGAGCAGTTCTTC
CARRESSYNEQFF
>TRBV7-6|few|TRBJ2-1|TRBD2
TGTGCCAGCAGTCCCGTCGGCGGGAGGTCCCACAATGAGCAGTTCTTC
CASSPVGGRSHNEQFF
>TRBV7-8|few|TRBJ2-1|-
TGTGCCAGCAGCTTCGGGGGGCTCTACAATGAGCAGTTCTTC
CASSFGGLYNEQFF
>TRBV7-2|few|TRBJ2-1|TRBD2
TGTGCCAGCAGCTCTAGCGGGCGGGACTACAATGAGCAGTTCTTC
CASSSSGRDYNEQFF
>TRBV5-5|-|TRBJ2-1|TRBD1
TGTGCCAGCAGCCCCGGGACAGGGACCCTCGGTGAGCAGTTCTTC
CASSPGTGTLGEQFF
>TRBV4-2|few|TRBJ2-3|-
TGTGCCAGCAGCACCACCTTGACCGGGGGGCTTACAGATACGCAGTATTTT
CASSTTLTGGLTDTQYF
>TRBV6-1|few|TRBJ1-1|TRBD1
TGTGCCAGCAGTAAAGTCCCGGGACAGGGTGCTGAAGCTTTCTTT
CASSKVPGQGAEAFF
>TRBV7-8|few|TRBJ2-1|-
TGTGCCAGCAGACTCATCAACCTTGGACAGTCAAAAAGGGGCAATGAGCAGTTCTTC
CASRLINLGQSKRGNEQFF
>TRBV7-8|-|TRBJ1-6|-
TGTGCCAGCAGCTTAAGGGATCCGGAGTCACCCCTCCACTTT
CASSLRDPESPLHF
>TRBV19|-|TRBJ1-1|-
TGTGCCACCTCACAGGGACTGAACACTGAAGCTTTCTTT
CATSQGLNTEAFF
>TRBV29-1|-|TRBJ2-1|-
TGCAGCGTTGTCGGGAGAACTCGCAATGAGCAGTTCTTC
CSVVGRTRNEQFF
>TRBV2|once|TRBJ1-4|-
TGTGCCAGCAGGCCTCGGGGTAAAGAAAAACTGTTTTTT
CASRPRGKEKLFF
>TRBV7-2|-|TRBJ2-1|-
TGTGCCAGCAGCTTAGCCCCCGGGACCGCGGATGAGCAGTTCTTC
CASSLAPGTADEQFF
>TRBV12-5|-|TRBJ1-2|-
TGTGCTAGTGGTTTCGCCAACTATGGCTACACCTTC
CASGFANYGYTF
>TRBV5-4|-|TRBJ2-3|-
TGTGCCAGCAGCTTGTTCGGGATGGCAGATACGCAGTATTTT
CASSLFGMADTQYF
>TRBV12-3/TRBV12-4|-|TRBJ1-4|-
TGTGCCACCAGGGGCCAGGGTGAAGGGGGTACTAATGAAAAACTGTTTTTT
CATRGQGEGGTNEKLFF
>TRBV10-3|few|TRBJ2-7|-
TGTGCCATCAGCAAACAGAAGACATCGGGAGAGCAGTACTTC
CAISKQKTSGEQYF
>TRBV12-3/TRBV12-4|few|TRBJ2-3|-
TGTGCCAGCAGTTTTTGGAGCACAGATACGCAGTATTTT
CASSFWSTDTQYF
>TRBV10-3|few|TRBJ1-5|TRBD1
TGTGCCATCAGTGCCGGTGGGGACAGGGCTCAGCCCCAGCATTTT
CAISAGGDRAQPQHF
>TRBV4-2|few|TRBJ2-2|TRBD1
TGTGCCAGCAGCCAAGAAGGGACAGGGGCGGCCGGGGAGCTGTTTTTT
CASSQEGTGAAGELFF
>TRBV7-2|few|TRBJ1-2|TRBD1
TGTGCCAGCAGCTCAAGACGGACAGGGGAGGATGGCTACACCTTC
CASSSRRTGEDGYTF
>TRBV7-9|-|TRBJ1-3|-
TGTGCCAGCAGCACTTATGCAGGACCCAGTGGGGACACCATATATTTT
CASSTYAGPSGDTIYF
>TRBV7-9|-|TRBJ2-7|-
TGTGCCAGCAGCTTAGTCGGCAGGGGGGCCAACGAGCAGTACTTC
CASSLVGRGANEQYF
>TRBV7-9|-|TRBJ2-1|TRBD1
TGTGCCAGCAGCTCGGACAGGGGGCTCGCTAAGTTCTTC
CASSSDRGLAKFF
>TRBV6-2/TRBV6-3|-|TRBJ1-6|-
TGTGCCAGCAGTTACTTCGGGACGGCGAATTCACCCCTCCACTTT
CASSYFGTANSPLHF